Sequencing of this TCR beta chain was carried out in a study of cytomegalovirus exposure and HLA in healthy donors. Overall study findings and caveats: With later analysis, a missense DCLRE1C variant became linked to TCR beta V- and J-gene trimming. According to the study, 160 or so TCR beta chains were cytomegalovirus-associated.

This CDR3 region has 14 residues. Germline V lookup: CDR1 SEHNR, CDR2 FQNEAQ (reference sequence). After removal of 1 base from V and 2 bases from J, the junction contained 0 bases not matched to a gene. The primer mix had 60 Vbeta and 13 Jbeta primers. Generated by immunoSEQ multiplex PCR, the TCRdb table keeps only in-frame clones and is missing some. The sample shows 150,000 to 200,000 clones, roughly 80% of them seen only once. Concerning this clone: Its antigen is unidentified. Other nucleotide sequences from this sample produce the same CDR3.

The sample comprised PBMCs. V and J are TRBV7-9 and TRBJ1-2, with 8 bases aligning to TRBD1. The source of this sequence is a woman younger than 45 in good health and CMV-seropositive. The CDR3 loop reads CASSLGTGNYGYTF. CDR3 coding DNA: TGTGCCAGCAGCTTAGGGACAGGGAACTATGGCTACACCTTC.